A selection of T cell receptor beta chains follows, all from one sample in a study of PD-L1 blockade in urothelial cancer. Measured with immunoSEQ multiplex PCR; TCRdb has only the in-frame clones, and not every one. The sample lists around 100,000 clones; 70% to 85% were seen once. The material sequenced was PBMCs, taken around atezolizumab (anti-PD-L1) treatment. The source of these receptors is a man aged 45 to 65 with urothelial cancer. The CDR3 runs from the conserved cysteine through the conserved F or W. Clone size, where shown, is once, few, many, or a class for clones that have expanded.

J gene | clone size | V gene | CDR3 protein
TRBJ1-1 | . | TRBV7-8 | CASSYRPPTGGRTEAFF
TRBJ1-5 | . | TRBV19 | CASSDRGGWPQHF
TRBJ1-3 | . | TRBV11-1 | CASRTRDRGSGNTIYF
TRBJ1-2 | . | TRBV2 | CASSEGRARGGYTF
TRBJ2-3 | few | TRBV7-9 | CASSSRGPDTQYF
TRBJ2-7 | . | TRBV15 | CATSRDRSSYEQYF
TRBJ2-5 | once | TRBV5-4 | CASSHQETQYF
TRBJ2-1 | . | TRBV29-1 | CSVSFGTGMTHEQFF
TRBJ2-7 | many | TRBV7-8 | CASSQLQGAYEQYF
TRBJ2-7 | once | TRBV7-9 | CASQDRGLDYEQYF
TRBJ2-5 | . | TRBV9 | CASTRGLAALETQYF
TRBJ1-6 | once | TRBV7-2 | CASSSGQGGSPLHF
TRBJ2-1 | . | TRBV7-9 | CASSLGTGWDEQFF
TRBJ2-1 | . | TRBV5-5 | CASSTRVDPYNEQFF
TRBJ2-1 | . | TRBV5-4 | CASSLRLAGGNEQFF
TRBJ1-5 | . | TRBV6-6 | CASSDRAFDQPQHF
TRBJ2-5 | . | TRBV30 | CAWSATLAETQYF
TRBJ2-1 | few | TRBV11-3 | CASSAYRGGEQFF
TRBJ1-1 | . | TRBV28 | CASSPTQGAMNTEAFF
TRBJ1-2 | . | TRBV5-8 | CASRVVPYGYTF
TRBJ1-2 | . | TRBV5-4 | CASSLGGDYGYTF
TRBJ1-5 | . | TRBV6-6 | CASRERGNQPQHF
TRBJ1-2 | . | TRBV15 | CATSSLYRGPTYGYTF
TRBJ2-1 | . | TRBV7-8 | CASREGRGLYNEQFF
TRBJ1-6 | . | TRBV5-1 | CASSLDSQGNSYNSPLHF
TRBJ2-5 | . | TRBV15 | CATSRASTGGTDQYF
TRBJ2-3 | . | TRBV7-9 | CAGRTSGRATDTQYF
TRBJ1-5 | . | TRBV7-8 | CASSLGQGQPQHF
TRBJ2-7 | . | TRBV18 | CASSPNGQGADEQYF
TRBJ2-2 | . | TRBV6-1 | CASKTPFTGELFF
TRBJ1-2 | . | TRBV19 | CATTRAGSVYGYTF
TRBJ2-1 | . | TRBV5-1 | CASRLAGVYEQFF
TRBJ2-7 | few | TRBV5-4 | CASSPKQGMGTYEQYF
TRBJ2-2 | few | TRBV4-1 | CASSQGGLAGVGTGELFF
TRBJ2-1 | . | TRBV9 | CASSVRGDYYDEQFF
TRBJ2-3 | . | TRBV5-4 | CASSPNLLAGYTDTQYF
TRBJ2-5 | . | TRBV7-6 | CASSLAQTSRETQYF
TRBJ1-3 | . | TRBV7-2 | CASSKGGGAGNTIYF